This T cell receptor beta chain was identified during a study of OX40 agonist ivuxolimab in advanced cancers. At the level of the study: Under the entry rules, prior anti-PD-1, anti-PD-L1 or anti-CTLA-4 therapy was allowed, and approximately 36% had some.

Clones were sequenced by immunoSEQ multiplex PCR, and TCRdb holds only the in-frame ones, with some missing. The sample yields more than 40,000 clones, roughly 84% seen once. Notes on the study in general: Partial responders at 0.1-3.0 mg/kg showed near-lowest clonal expansion.

Details on this clone: What it binds is not known.

Autoimmune disease history or systemic immunosuppression barred patients. Sequenced material: CD4+ or CD8+ T cells sorted from blood, taken in a trial of the OX40 agonist ivuxolimab. The receptor's source is an adult with an advanced solid tumor such as melanoma, head and neck, liver or kidney cancer.

The CDR3 DNA follows: TGCGCCAGCAGCGCTAGCGGGGGAGCCTACAATGAGCAGTTCTTC. Translated, it gives CASSASGGAYNEQFF. The chain links TRBV5-1 to TRBJ2-1; 10 bases map to TRBD2. The CDR3 length is 15 residues. V lost 4 bases, J lost 2 bases, and 3 bases stayed unmatched. Germline-derived CDR1 and CDR2 are SGHRS and YFSETQ.